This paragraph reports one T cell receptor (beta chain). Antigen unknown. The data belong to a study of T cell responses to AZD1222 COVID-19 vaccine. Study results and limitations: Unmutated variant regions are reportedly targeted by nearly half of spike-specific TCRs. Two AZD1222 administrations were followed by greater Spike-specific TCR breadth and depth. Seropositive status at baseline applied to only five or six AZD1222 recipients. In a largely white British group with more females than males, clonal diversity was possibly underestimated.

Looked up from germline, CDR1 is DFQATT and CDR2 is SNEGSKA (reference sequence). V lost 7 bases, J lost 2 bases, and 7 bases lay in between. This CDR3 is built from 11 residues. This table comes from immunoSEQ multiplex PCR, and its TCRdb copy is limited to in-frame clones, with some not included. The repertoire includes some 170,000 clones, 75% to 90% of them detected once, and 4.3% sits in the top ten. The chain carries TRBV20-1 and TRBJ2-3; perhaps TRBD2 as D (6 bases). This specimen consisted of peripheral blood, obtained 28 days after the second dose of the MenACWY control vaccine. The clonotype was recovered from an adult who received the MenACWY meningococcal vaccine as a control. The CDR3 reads CSGGITDTQYF. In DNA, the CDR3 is TGCAGTGGCGGGATCACAGATACGCAGTATTTT.